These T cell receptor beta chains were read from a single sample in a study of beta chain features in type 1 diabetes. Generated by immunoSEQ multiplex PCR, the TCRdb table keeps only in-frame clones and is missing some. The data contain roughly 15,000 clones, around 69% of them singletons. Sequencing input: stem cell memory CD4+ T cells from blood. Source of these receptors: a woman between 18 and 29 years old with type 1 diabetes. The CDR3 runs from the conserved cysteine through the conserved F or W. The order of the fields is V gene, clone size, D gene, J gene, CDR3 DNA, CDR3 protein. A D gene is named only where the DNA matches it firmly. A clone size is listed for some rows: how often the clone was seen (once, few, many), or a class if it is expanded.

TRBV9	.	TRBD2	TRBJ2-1	TGTGCCAGCAGCGTAAGGGCGGGAGAGAACAATGAGCAGTTCTTC	CASSVRAGENNEQFF
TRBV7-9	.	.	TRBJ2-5	TGTGCCGGCAGGGACACCCAAGAGACCCAGTACTTC	CAGRDTQETQYF
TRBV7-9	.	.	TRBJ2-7	TGTGCCAGCAGCTTCGGGGAGGTGGATGGGAACGAGCAGTACTTC	CASSFGEVDGNEQYF
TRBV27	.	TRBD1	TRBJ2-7	TGTGCCAGCAGGCGGACAGGGACCCACGAGCAGTACTTC	CASRRTGTHEQYF
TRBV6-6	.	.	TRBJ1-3	TGTGCCAGCAGTTACCGGGCGGCGGGTGGAAACACCATATATTTT	CASSYRAAGGNTIYF
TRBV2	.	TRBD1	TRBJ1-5	TGTGCCAGCAGGACGGACAGGGTGGAACCCCAGCATTTT	CASRTDRVEPQHF
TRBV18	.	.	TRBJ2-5	TGTGCCAGCTCACCACGTCCAGGGTCGTTAGAGACCCAGTACTTC	CASSPRPGSLETQYF
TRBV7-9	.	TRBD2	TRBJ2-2	TGTGCCAGCAGAATGGTTAGCGGGAGAGGGTTTACCGGGGAGCTGTTTTTT	CASRMVSGRGFTGELFF
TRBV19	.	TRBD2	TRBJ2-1	TGTGCCAGCCGACTAGCGGGAGGACTCTCCTACAATGAGCAGTTCTTC	CASRLAGGLSYNEQFF
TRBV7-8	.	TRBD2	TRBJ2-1	TGTGCCAGCAGTCAGGTGGGGACTAGCGGGAGATTAAGGTTGGCTGAGCAGTTCTTC	CASSQVGTSGRLRLAEQFF
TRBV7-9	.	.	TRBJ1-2	TGTGCCAGCAGCTTAGGTGGGCTCGTTGGAGGCTATGGCTACACCTTC	CASSLGGLVGGYGYTF
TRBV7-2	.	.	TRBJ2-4	TGTGCCAGCAGCTTAAGGGGGTTAGCCAAAAACATTCAGTACTTC	CASSLRGLAKNIQYF
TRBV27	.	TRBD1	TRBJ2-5	TGTGCCAGCAGTCTCCCCCGGGACAGCCAAGAGACCCAGTACTTC	CASSLPRDSQETQYF
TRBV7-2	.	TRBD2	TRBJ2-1	TGTGCCAGCAGCTTGGGACTAGCGGGAATCGTCAATGAGCAGTTCTTC	CASSLGLAGIVNEQFF
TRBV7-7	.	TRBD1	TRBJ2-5	TGTGCCAGCAGCTCGTCCAGGACAGGGGGTTGGGAGACCCAGTACTTC	CASSSSRTGGWETQYF
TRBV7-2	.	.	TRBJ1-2	TGTGCCAGCAGTCCCCGGTGGCAGGTCTATGGCTACACCTTC	CASSPRWQVYGYTF
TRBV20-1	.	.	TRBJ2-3	TGCAGTTGTTGGGGGCCGGATACGCAGTATTTT	CSCWGPDTQYF
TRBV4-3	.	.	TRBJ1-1	TGCGCCAGCAGCCAAGATCGCAGGGTGAACACTGAAGCTTTCTTT	CASSQDRRVNTEAFF
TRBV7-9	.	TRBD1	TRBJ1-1	TGTGCCAGCAGCCAGACGGGACAGGGGTTCACTGAAGCTTTCTTT	CASSQTGQGFTEAFF
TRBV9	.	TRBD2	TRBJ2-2	TGTGCCAGCAGCGTAGCCAGCGGGAGTTATACCGGGGAGCTGTTTTTT	CASSVASGSYTGELFF
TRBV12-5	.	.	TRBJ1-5	TGTGCTAGTGGTTTGGTACTCTCGGACAGCCTCAATCAGCCCCAGCATTTT	CASGLVLSDSLNQPQHF
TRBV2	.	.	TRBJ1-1	TGTGCCAGCAGTGAATACCAGTCTACTGAAGCTTTCTTT	CASSEYQSTEAFF
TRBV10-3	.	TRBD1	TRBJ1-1	TGTGCCATCAGGTCGGACAGGGTGAACACTGAAGCTTTCTTT	CAIRSDRVNTEAFF
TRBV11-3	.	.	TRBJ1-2	TGTGCCAGCAGCTTCAGGGTAAACTATGGCTACACCTTC	CASSFRVNYGYTF
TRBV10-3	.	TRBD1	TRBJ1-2	TGTGCCATCAGTCCTCGGCCGGGACAGGGTTTGGCTAACTATGGCTACACCTTC	CAISPRPGQGLANYGYTF
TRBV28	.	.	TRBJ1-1	TGTGCCAGCAGTTTAGTTAGGACAGCGGCCGTGGCTTTCTTT	CASSLVRTAAVAFF
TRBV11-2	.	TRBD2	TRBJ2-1	TGTGCCAGCAGCTTAGGCCGGGACTATTACAATGAGCAGTTCTTC	CASSLGRDYYNEQFF
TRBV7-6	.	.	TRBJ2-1	TGTGCCAGCAGTCCCCATTTGGCGGGCTCCCCCAATGAGCAGTTCTTC	CASSPHLAGSPNEQFF
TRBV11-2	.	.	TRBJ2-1	TGTGCCAGCAGCTCAACGGGAACCGCGGGTGAGCAGTTCTTC	CASSSTGTAGEQFF
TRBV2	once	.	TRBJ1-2	TGTGCCAGCAGTGAATTTAGTCAGGGGTTGAGGGGCTACACCTTC	CASSEFSQGLRGYTF
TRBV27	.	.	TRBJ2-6	TGTGCCAGCAGTTTTACAGCCTCGAGCTCTGGGGCCAACGTCCTGACTTTC	CASSFTASSSGANVLTF
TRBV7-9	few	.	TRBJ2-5	TGTGCCAGCAGCAAAGGGGCAGTACTCCAGGGGACCCAGTACTTC	CASSKGAVLQGTQYF
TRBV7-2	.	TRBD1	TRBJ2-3	TGTGCCAGCAGCTTACCCGGGACAGGGCCGTATTTT	CASSLPGTGPYF
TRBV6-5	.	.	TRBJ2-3	TGTGCCAGCGCGTTAGATACGCAGTATTTT	CASALDTQYF
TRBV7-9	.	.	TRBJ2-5	TGTGCCAGCAGCCGAATCCTGCTTCGCCGGGGGGAGACCCAGTACTTC	CASSRILLRRGETQYF
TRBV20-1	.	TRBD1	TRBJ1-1	TGCAGGGGACAGCGAAACACTGAAGCTTTCTTT	CRGQRNTEAFF
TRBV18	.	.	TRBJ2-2	TGTGCCAGCTCACCTCAAAACGGGAGAGACACCGGGGAGCTGTTTTTT	CASSPQNGRDTGELFF
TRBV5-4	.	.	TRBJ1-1	TGTGCCAGCAGCTTGGGGGCGGGGTACACTGAAGCTTTCTTT	CASSLGAGYTEAFF
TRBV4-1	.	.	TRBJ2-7	TGCGCCAGCAGTCAAGGAATCATGGACTACGAGCAGTACTTC	CASSQGIMDYEQYF
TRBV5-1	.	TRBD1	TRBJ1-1	TGCGCCAGCGGCACCCGTGGACAGGGCGCCCCTGAAGCTTTCTTT	CASGTRGQGAPEAFF
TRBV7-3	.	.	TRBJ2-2	TGTGCCAGCAGCTTGGACCCGGGGGACCCCGGGGAGCTGTTTTTT	CASSLDPGDPGELFF
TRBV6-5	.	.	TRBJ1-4	TGTGCCAGCAGTTACATGGGTTCTAGGGAAAAACTGTTTTTT	CASSYMGSREKLFF
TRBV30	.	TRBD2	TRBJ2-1	TGTGCCTGGAGTCCGGGAGGTACAGCACCCAATGAGCAGTTCTTC	CAWSPGGTAPNEQFF
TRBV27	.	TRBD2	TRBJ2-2	TGTGCCAGCAGTTTATCGCCGGGAGGTCACGGGGAGCTGTTTTTT	CASSLSPGGHGELFF
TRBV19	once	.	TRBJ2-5	TGTGCCAGTATTGGCCGGGGACAAGAGACCCAGTACTTC	CASIGRGQETQYF
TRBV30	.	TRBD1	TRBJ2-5	TGTGCCTGGAGTCCGGGACAGGGCCCAAACGCGCAGTACTTC	CAWSPGQGPNAQYF
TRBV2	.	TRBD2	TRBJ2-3	TGTGCCAGCAGTCGCGGGAGGGCAAGCACAGATACGCAGTATTTT	CASSRGRASTDTQYF
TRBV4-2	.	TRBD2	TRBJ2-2	TGTGCCAGCAGGGGTGTTAGCGGGATCGGGGAGCTGTTTTTT	CASRGVSGIGELFF
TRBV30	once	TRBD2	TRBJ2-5	TGTGCCTGGAGTGGCGGCGGGAGGCAAGAGACCCAGTACTTC	CAWSGGGRQETQYF
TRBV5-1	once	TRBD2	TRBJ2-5	TGCGCCAGCAGACTAGCGGGGCGCCAAGAGACCCAGTACTTC	CASRLAGRQETQYF
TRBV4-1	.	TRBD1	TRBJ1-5	TGCGCCAGCAGCCAAACAGGGGGAGGGCAGCCCCAGCATTTT	CASSQTGGGQPQHF
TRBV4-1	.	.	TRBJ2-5	TGCGCCAGCGGCAGACAAGTCCAAGAGACCCAGTACTTC	CASGRQVQETQYF